These 20 T cell receptor beta chains share one sample of origin, sequenced in a study of cytomegalovirus exposure and HLA in healthy donors. Vbeta (60) and Jbeta (13) primers were used in the PCR. This table comes from immunoSEQ multiplex PCR, and its TCRdb copy is limited to in-frame clones, with some not included. The sample yields about 100,000 clones, 75% to 85% seen once. Input material: PBMCs. These receptors came from a female donor in good health and CMV-seropositive.

The chain links TRBV11-2 to TRBJ2-7; 9 bases line up with TRBD2. After removal of 5 bases from V and 6 bases from J, the junction contained 11 bases not matched to a gene. Germline assignment: CDR1 SGHAT and CDR2 FQNNGV. CDR3 length: 15 residues. CDR3 DNA sequence: TGTGCCAGCAGCCCCATAGCGGGAGCAGCAGGCGAGCAGTACTTC. Amino acid sequence: CASSPIAGAAGEQYF.

DNA of the CDR3: TGCAGCGGGGAGTCAGGGGCGACCCAGTACTTC. It encodes CSGESGATQYF. The gene calls are TRBV29-1 and TRBJ2-5, with a possible D match to TRBD1 (6 bases). CDR1 and CDR2 from the germline V gene are SQVTM and ANQGSEA. This CDR3 is built from 11 residues. Trimming left V 7 bases short and J 7 bases short, with 13 bases between.

V gene TRBV5-1 combines with J gene TRBJ2-3; D is uncertain. Looked up from germline, CDR1 is SGHRS and CDR2 is YFSETQ. V lost 5 bases and J 2 bases, leaving 12 bases between the germline ends. The CDR3 runs to 14 residues. The CDR3 loop is CASRSRIDTDTQYF. The CDR3 DNA follows: TGCGCCAGCAGGTCGCGGATTGACACAGATACGCAGTATTTT.

The chain combines TRBV2 with TRBJ2-2; TRBD2 matches 7 bases. The germline CDR1 and CDR2 sequences are SNHLY and FYNNEI. J lost 0 bases, V lost 2 bases, and 0 bases had no gene match. This CDR3 is 15 amino acids long. This CDR3 reads CASSELAANTGELFF. The CDR3, as DNA: TGTGCCAGCAGTGAACTAGCGGCGAACACCGGGGAGCTGTTTTTT.

This clone was counted only a few times. V and J are TRBV4-3 and TRBJ1-6; 8 positions agree with TRBD1. This CDR3 has 15 residues. V lost 4 bases and J lost 4; bases outside the gene matches: 3. Germline CDR1 LGHNA, CDR2 YSLEER. Written as DNA, the CDR3 is TGCGCCAGCAGCCCGGACAGGGCATATAATTCACCCCTCCACTTT. Amino acids: CASSPDRAYNSPLHF.

The CDR3 coding sequence is TGTGCCAGCAGCTTAAACAGTAACACCGGGGAGCTGTTTTTT. Protein product: CASSLNSNTGELFF. This sequence joins TRBV7-7 and TRBJ2-2; D is undetermined. CDR1 and CDR2 (germline): SSHAT, FNYEAQ (reference sequence). Trimming cost V 2 bases and J 2 bases, with 6 bases left between them. This CDR3 region has 14 residues. Full variable domain (outside the CDR3, taken from reference TRBV7-7 and TRBJ2-2): GAGVSQSPRYKVTKRGQDVTLRCDPISSHATLYWYQQALGQGPEFLTYFNYEAQPDKSGLPSDRFSAERPEGSISTLTIQRTEQRDSAMYRCASSLNSNTGELFFGEGSRLTVL.

V and J are TRBV7-9 and TRBJ2-1; a possible D gene is TRBD2 (6 bases). Germline CDR1 is SEHNR and CDR2 is FQNEAQ (reference sequence). V dropped 3 bases and J dropped 0 bases, with 18 bases sitting between them. There are 18 residues in the CDR3. CDR3 nucleotides: TGTGCCAGCAGCTTCTATTTAAACCGGGGGTCCTCCTACAATGAGCAGTTCTTC. Translated: CASSFYLNRGSSYNEQFF.

This chain joins TRBV11-3 and TRBJ2-2; no firm D call. The CDR3 is made up of 16 amino acids. Trimming left V 2 bases short and J 2 bases short, with 12 bases between. CDR1 and CDR2 from the germline V gene are SGHNT and YENEEA. CDR3 residues: CASSLSTSVNTGELFF. CDR3 nucleotides: TGTGCCAGCAGCTTAAGTACGTCAGTTAACACCGGGGAGCTGTTTTTT.

This clone has just one count. V is TRBV6-6 and J is TRBJ2-5; 8 bases are shared with TRBD1. Unmatched junction bases numbered 6, after V lost 2 bases and J lost 4 bases. The CDR3 spans 15 residues. Germline V gene sequence: CDR1 MNHNY, CDR2 SVGAGI (reference sequence). The CDR3 loop reads CASSYPDRGLETQYF. DNA for the CDR3: TGTGCCAGCAGTTACCCCGACAGGGGTTTAGAGACCCAGTACTTC.

On this clone: The same CDR3 also results from other DNA sequences found in this sample. V and J are TRBV2 and TRBJ1-5; D might be TRBD1 (5 bases). The CDR3 runs to 14 residues. The ends were cut back, 4 bases at V and 0 bases at J, with 7 bases in the middle. The germline CDR1 and CDR2 sequences are SNHLY and FYNNEI. For the CDR3, the DNA is TGTGCCAGCAGTGGACAGTATAGCAATCAGCCCCAGCATTTT. It specifies CASSGQYSNQPQHF.

As to this clone: The CDR3 end shows no conserved phenylalanine or tryptophan, and so a read error is likely. This rearrangement joins TRBV5-6 to TRBJ1-1, with 7 nucleotides matching TRBD1. Germline trimming cut 0 bases from V and 2 bases from J; bases unmatched to any gene: 4. Germline CDR1 is SGHDT and CDR2 is YYEEEE. This CDR3 is 15 amino acids long. CDR3 nucleotides: TGTGCCAGCAGCTTGGGGGACAGTCCAAACACTGAAGCTTTCCTT. Its translation is CASSLGDSPNTEAFL.

The chain combines TRBV10-3 with TRBJ2-7; weak D call: TRBD1 (6 bases). V gave up 2 bases and J gave up 0 bases, with 11 bases separating them. The CDR3 spans 15 residues. Germline V gives CDR1 ENHRY, CDR2 SYGVKD. As DNA, the CDR3 is TGTGCCATCAGTGAGGAACAGGGAAGCTCCTACGAGCAGTACTTC. It is translated as CAISEEQGSSYEQYF.

The V gene is TRBV7-9, the J gene TRBJ2-7; D may be TRBD2 (6 bases). Per germline, CDR1 SEHNR and CDR2 FQNEAQ (reference sequence). The germline V and J ends were trimmed by 7 bases and 0 bases, with 13 bases remaining between them. The CDR3 is made up of 14 amino acids. The CDR3 reads CASTSGGASYEQYF. DNA for the CDR3: TGTGCCAGCACCTCTGGAGGGGCCTCCTACGAGCAGTACTTC.

The gene calls are TRBV7-9 and TRBJ2-2, with 10 bases aligning to TRBD2. Germline V CDR1 and CDR2: SEHNR, FQNEAQ (reference sequence). Trimming took 5 bases from V and 4 from J; bases not matched to a gene: 7. The CDR3 loop spans 16 amino acids. In DNA, the CDR3 is TGTGCCAGCAGCCCCGGACTAGCGGATTCCACCGGGGAGCTGTTTTTT. Translating gives CASSPGLADSTGELFF.

The rearrangement links TRBV15 to TRBJ1-4, with D perhaps matching TRBD1 (6 bases). V dropped 5 bases and J dropped 7 bases, with 14 bases sitting between them. In germline, CDR1 is LNHNV, CDR2 YYDKDF (reference sequence). The CDR3 totals 14 residues. The CDR3: CATSGLQGGEKLFF. The CDR3 nucleotides are TGTGCCACCAGCGGATTACAGGGTGGTGAAAAACTGTTTTTT. The entire variable domain, with the rest obtained from reference TRBV15 and TRBJ1-4, is as follows: DAMVIQNPRYQVTQFGKPVTLSCSQTLNHNVMYWYQQKSSQAPKLLFHYYDKDFNNEADTPDNFQSRRPNTSFCFLDIRSPGLGDTAMYLCATSGLQGGEKLFFGSGTQLSVL.

The gene calls are TRBV6-5 and TRBJ1-2, with 9 bases fitting TRBD1. Unmatched junction bases numbered 3, after V lost 6 bases and J lost 7 bases. Germline assignment: CDR1 MNHEY and CDR2 SVGAGI. There are 12 residues in the CDR3. CDR3 coding DNA: TGTGCCAGCAGGAGGACAGGGGCTGGCTACACCTTC. This translates into CASRRTGAGYTF.

V is TRBV7-8 and J is TRBJ2-7, with 10 bases aligning to TRBD2. Germline trimming cut 5 bases from V and 4 bases from J; bases unmatched to any gene: 8. From germline, CDR1 is SGHVS and CDR2 FQNEAQ. The CDR3 length is 15 residues. The CDR3 DNA follows: TGTGCCAGCAGCCCCAAGACTAGCGGGCCTTACGAGCAGTACTTC. This encodes CASSPKTSGPYEQYF.

This chain joins TRBV27 and TRBJ1-1; TRBD1 matches at 7 bases. V dropped 5 bases and J dropped 3; count of bases not matched to a gene: 12. This CDR3 is 16 amino acids long. Germline-derived CDR1 and CDR2 are MNHEY and SMNVEV (reference sequence). The CDR3 region is CASSIQGTRGYTEAFF. The CDR3 DNA is TGTGCCAGCAGTATACAGGGGACCCGGGGGTACACTGAAGCTTTCTTT.

This clone appeared once. The rearrangement links TRBV21-1 to TRBJ1-1. TRBV21-1 is an annotated pseudogene. CDR3 length: 13 amino acids. CDR3 in DNA: TGTGCCAGCAGTAGTTTAGAGAACACTGAAGCTTTCTTT. Translation: CASSSLENTEAFF.

This clone came up a few times. V is TRBV6-1 and J is TRBJ2-3, with 8 positions matching TRBD2. The trim removed 5 bases at V and 3 bases at J, leaving 4 bases unmatched. The CDR3 sequence is 14 residues long. Germline lookup yields CDR1 MNHNS and CDR2 SASEGT. In nucleotides, the CDR3 is TGTGCCAGCAGTTCCGAGCGGGGGACAGATACGCAGTATTTT. Its protein product is CASSSERGTDTQYF.